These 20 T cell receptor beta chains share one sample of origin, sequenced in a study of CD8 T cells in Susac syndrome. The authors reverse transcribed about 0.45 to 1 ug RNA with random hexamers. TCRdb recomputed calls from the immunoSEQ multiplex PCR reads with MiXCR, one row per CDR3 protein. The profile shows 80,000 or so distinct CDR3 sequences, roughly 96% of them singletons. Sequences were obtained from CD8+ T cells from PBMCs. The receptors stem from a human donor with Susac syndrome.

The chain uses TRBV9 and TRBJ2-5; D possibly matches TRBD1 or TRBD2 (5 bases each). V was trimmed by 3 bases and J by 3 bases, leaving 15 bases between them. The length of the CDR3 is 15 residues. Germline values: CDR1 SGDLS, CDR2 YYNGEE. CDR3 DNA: TGTGCCAGCAGCGCCGATGCCGGGACCGAAGAGACCCAGTACTTC. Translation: CASSADAGTEETQYF.

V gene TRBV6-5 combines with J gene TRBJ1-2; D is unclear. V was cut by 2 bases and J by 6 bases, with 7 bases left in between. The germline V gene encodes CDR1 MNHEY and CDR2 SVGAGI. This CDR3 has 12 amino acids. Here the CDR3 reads CASSYGAHGYTF. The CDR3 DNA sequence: TGTGCCAGCAGTTACGGAGCCCATGGCTACACCTTC.

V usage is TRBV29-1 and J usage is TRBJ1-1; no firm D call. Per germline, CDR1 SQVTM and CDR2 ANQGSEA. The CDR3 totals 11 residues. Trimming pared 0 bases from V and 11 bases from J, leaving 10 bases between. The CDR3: CSVEEGGYAFF. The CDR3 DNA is TGCAGCGTTGAAGAAGGAGGGTATGCTTTCTTT.

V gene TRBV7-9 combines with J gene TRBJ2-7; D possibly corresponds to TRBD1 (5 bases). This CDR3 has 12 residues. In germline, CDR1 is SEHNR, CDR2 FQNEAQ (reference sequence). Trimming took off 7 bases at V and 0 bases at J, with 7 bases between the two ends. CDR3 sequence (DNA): TGTGCCAGCACAGGGCCCTCCTACGAGCAGTACTTC. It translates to CASTGPSYEQYF.

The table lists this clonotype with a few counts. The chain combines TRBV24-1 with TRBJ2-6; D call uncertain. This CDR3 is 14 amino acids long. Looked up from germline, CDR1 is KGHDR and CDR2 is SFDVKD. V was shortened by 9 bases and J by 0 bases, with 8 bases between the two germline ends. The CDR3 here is CATSASSGANVLTF. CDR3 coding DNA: TGTGCCACCTCAGCGAGCTCTGGGGCCAACGTCCTGACTTTC.

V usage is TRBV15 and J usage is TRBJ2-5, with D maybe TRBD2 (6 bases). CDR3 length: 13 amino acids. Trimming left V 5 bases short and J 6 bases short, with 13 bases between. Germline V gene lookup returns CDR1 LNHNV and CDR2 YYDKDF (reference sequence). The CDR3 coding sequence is TGTGCCACCAGCTACAGCGGAGGGAAGACCCAGTACTTC. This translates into CATSYSGGKTQYF.

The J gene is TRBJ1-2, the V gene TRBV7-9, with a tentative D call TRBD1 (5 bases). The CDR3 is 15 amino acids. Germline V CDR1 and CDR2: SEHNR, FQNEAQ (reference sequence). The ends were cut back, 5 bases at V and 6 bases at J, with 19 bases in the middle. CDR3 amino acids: CASSRGQGRFDGYTF. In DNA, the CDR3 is TGTGCCAGCAGCAGAGGCCAGGGTCGGTTCGATGGCTACACCTTC.

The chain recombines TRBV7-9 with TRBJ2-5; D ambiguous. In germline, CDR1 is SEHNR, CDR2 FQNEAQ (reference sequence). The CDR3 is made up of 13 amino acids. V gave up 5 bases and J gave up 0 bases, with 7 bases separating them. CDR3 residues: CASSPSYQETQYF. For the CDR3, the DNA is TGTGCCAGCAGCCCCTCGTACCAAGAGACCCAGTACTTC.

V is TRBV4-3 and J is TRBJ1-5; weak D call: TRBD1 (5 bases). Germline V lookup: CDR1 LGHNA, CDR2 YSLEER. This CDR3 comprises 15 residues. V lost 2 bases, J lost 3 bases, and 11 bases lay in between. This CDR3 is CASSQSYRLNQPQHF. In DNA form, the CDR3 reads TGCGCCAGCAGCCAATCCTACAGGCTCAATCAGCCCCAGCATTTT.

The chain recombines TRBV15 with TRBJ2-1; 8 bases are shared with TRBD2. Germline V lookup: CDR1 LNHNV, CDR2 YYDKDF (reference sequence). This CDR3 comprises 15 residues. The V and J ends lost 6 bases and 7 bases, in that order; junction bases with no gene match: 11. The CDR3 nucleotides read TGTGCCACCAGTTTAAGTAGCGGGAAAGGTAATGAGCAGTTCTTC. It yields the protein CATSLSSGKGNEQFF.

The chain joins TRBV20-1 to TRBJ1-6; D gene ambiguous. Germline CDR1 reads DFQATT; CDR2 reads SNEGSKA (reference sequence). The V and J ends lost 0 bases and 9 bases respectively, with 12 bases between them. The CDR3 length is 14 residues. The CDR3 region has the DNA TGCAGTGCTAGAGAAGACCGAATAAGTTCACCCCTCCACTTT. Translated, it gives CSAREDRISSPLHF.

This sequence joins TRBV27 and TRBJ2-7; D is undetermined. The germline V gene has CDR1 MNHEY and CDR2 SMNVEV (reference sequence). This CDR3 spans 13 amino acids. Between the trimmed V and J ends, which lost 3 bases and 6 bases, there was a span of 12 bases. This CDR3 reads CASSFSQALEQYF. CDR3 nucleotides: TGTGCCAGCAGTTTTTCTCAGGCTCTCGAGCAGTACTTC.

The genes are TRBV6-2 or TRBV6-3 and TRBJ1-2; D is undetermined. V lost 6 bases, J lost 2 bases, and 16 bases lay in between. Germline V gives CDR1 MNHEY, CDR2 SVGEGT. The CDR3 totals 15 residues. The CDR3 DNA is TGTGCCAGCAGGGCTTATACCGTTACCAACTATGGCTACACCTTC. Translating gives CASRAYTVTNYGYTF.

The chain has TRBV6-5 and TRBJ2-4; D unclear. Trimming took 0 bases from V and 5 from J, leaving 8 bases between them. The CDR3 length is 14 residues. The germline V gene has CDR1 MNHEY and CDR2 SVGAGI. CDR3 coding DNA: TGTGCCAGCAGTTACTCGTCGGGTCAAAACATTCAGTACTTC. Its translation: CASSYSSGQNIQYF.

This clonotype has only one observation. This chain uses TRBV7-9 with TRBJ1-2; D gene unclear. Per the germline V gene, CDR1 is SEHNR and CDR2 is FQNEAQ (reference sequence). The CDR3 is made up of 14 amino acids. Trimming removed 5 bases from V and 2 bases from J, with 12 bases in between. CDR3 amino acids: CASSPEGRNYGYTF. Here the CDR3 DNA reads TGTGCCAGCAGCCCAGAGGGCAGGAACTATGGCTACACCTTC.

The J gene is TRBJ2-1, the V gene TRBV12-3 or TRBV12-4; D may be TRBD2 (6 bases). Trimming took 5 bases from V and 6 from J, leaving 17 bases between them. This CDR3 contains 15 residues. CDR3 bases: TGTGCCAGCAGTCCTTGGGCGGGACCCCTCAATGAGCAGTTCTTC. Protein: CASSPWAGPLNEQFF.

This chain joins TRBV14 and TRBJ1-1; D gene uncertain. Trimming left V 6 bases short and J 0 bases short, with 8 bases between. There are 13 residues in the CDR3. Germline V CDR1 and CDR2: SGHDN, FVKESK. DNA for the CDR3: TGTGCCAGCAGTTTGGTAATGAACACTGAAGCTTTCTTT. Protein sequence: CASSLVMNTEAFF.

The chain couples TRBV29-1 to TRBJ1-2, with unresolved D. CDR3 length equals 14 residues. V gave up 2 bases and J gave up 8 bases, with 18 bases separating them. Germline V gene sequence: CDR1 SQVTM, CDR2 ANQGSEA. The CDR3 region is CSVELGPGYDGYTF. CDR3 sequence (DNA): TGCAGCGTTGAATTAGGCCCAGGTTACGACGGCTACACCTTC.

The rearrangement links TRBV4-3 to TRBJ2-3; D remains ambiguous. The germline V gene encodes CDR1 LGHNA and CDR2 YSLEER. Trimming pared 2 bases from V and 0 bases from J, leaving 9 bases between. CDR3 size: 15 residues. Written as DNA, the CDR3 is TGCGCCAGCAGCCAATTTACCAGAAGCACAGATACGCAGTATTTT. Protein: CASSQFTRSTDTQYF.

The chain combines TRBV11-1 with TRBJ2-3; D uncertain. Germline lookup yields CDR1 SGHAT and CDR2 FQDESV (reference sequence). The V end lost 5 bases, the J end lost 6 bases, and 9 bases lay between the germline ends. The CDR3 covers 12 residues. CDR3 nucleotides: TGTGCCAGCAGCCCGTCGGTGGATACGCAGTATTTT. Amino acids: CASSPSVDTQYF.